A single T cell receptor (beta chain) is shown here with its context. Its specific antigen is unknown. No much larger clone exists at a distance of one base, and base qualities are not known. This entry comes from a study of blood T cell repertoires in COVID-19 (TCRdb year 2020). For the study in its entirety: Samples covering the acute and convalescent phases of COVID-19 were provided by collaborators in the United States, Italy and Spain. The material from the prospective study consisted of cDNA or gDNA derived from T cells, B-cell-depleted T cells, or PBMCs. Deeply sampled blood TCRbeta repertoires from subjects exposed to, actively infected with, or recovered from COVID-19 were included in the dataset. The repertoires were released in a freely available public database meant as a resource for research on the immune response to SARS-CoV-2. The samples were drawn from two sources: the first 160 participants of the ongoing ImmuneRACE study, and some 1,300 subjects contributed by 6 global collaborators. Sample metadata almost always included a de-identified subject ID, COVID-19 status, age in years and sex. Where available, HLA class I and class II types were taken from metadata supplied by the sample provider and were not determined by assay-based typing.

The collaborating institutions used their own protocols to collect whole blood in K2EDTA tubes. For TCRbeta analysis, collaborator samples were shipped as frozen whole blood, as isolated PBMCs, or as DNA extracted from either sample type. The paper's findings and limits, for the study overall: Clinical and demographic metadata were provided uncurated, with the amount varying by source and participant.

TCRbeta CDR3 regions were amplified from genomic DNA using the immunoSEQ Assay, a bias-controlled multiplex PCR. The paper's processing steps were these. Within the assay, amplification of reference gene primers was used to estimate how many nucleated cells each sample contained. To quantify the absolute abundance of each unique TCRbeta CDR3 rearrangement, sequence reads were collapsed and filtered. For each sample, productive Simpson clonality was calculated as the square root of Simpson's diversity index across productive rearrangements. TCRdb stores this immuneACCESS table with in-frame sequences only. Part of the clones is absent; in the studies checked, under half of the shortfall reflects unresolved V genes, and no reason is known for the rest. That table supplies the V and J calls and clone size; D and trimming were determined from the DNA. The sample data list more than 85,000 clones, and around 84% of these were observed just once. The top ten hold 15% to 20% of the sample.

Reading from cysteine to phenylalanine, the CDR3 counts 13 amino acids. Of all the DNA, just the CDR3 is kept, 39 bases in frame from base 1. Trimming removed 6 bases from V and 1 base from J, leaving 9 bases between the germline ends. The germline V gene gives CDR1 as ENHRY and CDR2 as SYGVKD. The sample taken for sequencing was peripheral blood. The chain joins TRBV10-3 to TRBJ1-1; D gene: possibly TRBD1, on 6 matching bases. The receptor's source is a woman aged 60-70 years with acute or convalescent COVID-19. The CDR3 loop reads CAISPTGNTEAFF. In nucleotide form, the sequence is TGTGCCATCAGCCCGACAGGGAACACTGAAGCTTTCTTT.